What follows is one TCR beta chain and its context. This clone's antigen is unknown. No base quality information exists; no much larger clone differs at one position. Libraries were constructed by the immunoSEQ multiplex PCR assay. The authors' pipeline ran thus. To diagnose cytomegalovirus status from the catalog of TCR beta chain sequences, a statistical classification framework was built. This is the immuneACCESS table as TCRdb keeps it, with only in-frame sequences that have V and J called. A part of the clones is gone; compared with another copy, unresolved V genes explain less than half, and the rest is unexplained. V, J and clone size were drawn from that table, and D and trimming were deduced from the DNA. Present in this sample are roughly 220,000 clones, roughly 88% of which were seen just once. 11% to 15% of the sample is taken by the ten largest. The donors belonged to the validation cohort of about 130 subjects, which was separate from the approximately 610-subject first cohort.

The sample comes from a study of cytomegalovirus exposure and HLA in healthy donors (dated by TCRdb to about 2017). Some background on the complete study: A later analysis indicated that the 120 or so validation repertoires were generated on the platform also employed for the roughly 730 repertoires of the first cohort. Besides the first cohort of some 670 subjects, a separate validation cohort made up of roughly 120 different subjects was used. The study was designed to test whether signatures of past pathogen exposure could be identified by cataloging public T cell receptors. High-throughput TCR immunosequencing, statistical association of individual TCRs with disease status, and machine learning were combined to predict cytomegalovirus infection status. On the study overall, not on this receptor specifically: In vitro tests confirmed that a few of the cytomegalovirus-associated TCR beta chains recognize cytomegalovirus antigens. The authors suggested that the approach could potentially be generalized to other disease states and immunological phenotypes. Of the cluster scores, roughly 95% were above 0 in a later analysis, which found that TCRs clustered in the first cohort also tended to co-occur in the approximately 130 validation repertoires. While some public TCRs were present in many individuals, most TCR sequences turned up only very rarely across donors. Cytomegalovirus status was reported to be diagnosed by the classifier with high specificity and sensitivity in both the original and validation cohorts. The study gave a list of some 150 TCR beta chains associated with cytomegalovirus. A later analysis lacked HLA typing for the validation cohort, so it scored co-occurrence in that cohort across all 110 or so repertoires.

The germline V gene gives CDR1 as MNHEY and CDR2 as SVGAGI. The CDR3 runs 13 amino acids, cysteine and phenylalanine included. Only the CDR3 DNA stays, 39 bases, in frame from base 1. The junction shows trimming of 5 bases on V and 12 bases on J, plus 19 bases between the germline ends. The chain uses TRBV6-5 and TRBJ1-2; no confident D gene assignment can be made. Sequenced material: PBMCs. The clonotype was recovered from a woman under 40 in good health and CMV-seropositive. In nucleotides, the sequence is TGTGCCAGCAGTAGGACGGCAGCTCATGGTCACACCTTC. Translated, this gives CASSRTAAHGHTF.